A selection of T cell receptor beta chains follows, all from one sample in a study of T cells in tumors and immune-related adverse events. The assay was immunoSEQ multiplex PCR, and TCRdb's table has in-frame clones only and misses some. The data hold more than 7,000 clones, with about 95% observed a single time. Sequencing used lymph node tissue, obtained from a patient treated with anti-PD-1 therapy. These receptors were collected from a female donor with metastatic renal cell carcinoma. CDR3s include the opening cysteine and the closing phenylalanine or tryptophan. D genes are given only for firm matches. A clone size is listed for some rows: how often the clone was seen (once, few, many), or a class if it is expanded.

CDR3 protein: CASSLSFAASGNTIYF
V gene: TRBV19
J gene: TRBJ1-3
clone size: .
D gene: .

CDR3 protein: CASSRGTERTEAFF
V gene: TRBV7-2
J gene: TRBJ1-1
clone size: .
D gene: .

CDR3 protein: CASSWRTSKNTGELFF
V gene: TRBV5-1
J gene: TRBJ2-2
clone size: .
D gene: TRBD2

CDR3 protein: CASSLGEEEKLFF
V gene: TRBV7-9
J gene: TRBJ1-4
clone size: .
D gene: .

CDR3 protein: CAWKRTGGSGGYTF
V gene: TRBV30
J gene: TRBJ1-2
clone size: .
D gene: TRBD1

CDR3 protein: CATSIDRANQPQHF
V gene: TRBV15
J gene: TRBJ1-5
clone size: .
D gene: TRBD1

CDR3 protein: CASSSHRDSYEQYF
V gene: TRBV7-2
J gene: TRBJ2-7
clone size: .
D gene: .

CDR3 protein: CASSLSSSWGQFF
V gene: TRBV7-2
J gene: TRBJ2-1
clone size: once
D gene: .

CDR3 protein: CASSWGQGSPEAFF
V gene: TRBV5-1
J gene: TRBJ1-1
clone size: .
D gene: TRBD1

CDR3 protein: CASSLGMWPATNEKLFF
V gene: TRBV5-1
J gene: TRBJ1-4
clone size: few
D gene: .

CDR3 protein: CAIRVGRGRGHEGEEQYF
V gene: TRBV10-3
J gene: TRBJ2-7
clone size: .
D gene: .

CDR3 protein: CASSLDSRTKNEKLFF
V gene: TRBV5-1
J gene: TRBJ1-4
clone size: .
D gene: .

CDR3 protein: CASSLWRSASGSSYNEQFF
V gene: TRBV28
J gene: TRBJ2-1
clone size: .
D gene: TRBD2

CDR3 protein: CASSLEGRGGYEQYF
V gene: TRBV5-1
J gene: .
clone size: .
D gene: TRBD2

CDR3 protein: CASSLGGLAGLTDTQYF
V gene: TRBV5-4
J gene: TRBJ2-3
clone size: .
D gene: TRBD2

CDR3 protein: CASSPTPDLIAKNIQYF
V gene: TRBV19
J gene: TRBJ2-4
clone size: .
D gene: .

CDR3 protein: CASSPRQGAYGGELFF
V gene: TRBV18
J gene: TRBJ2-2
clone size: .
D gene: TRBD1

CDR3 protein: CASSGQLSSYNEQFF
V gene: TRBV25-1
J gene: TRBJ2-1
clone size: once
D gene: .

CDR3 protein: CASSLLGLVGYEQYF
V gene: TRBV28
J gene: TRBJ2-7
clone size: .
D gene: .

CDR3 protein: CASSFGSGRYNEQFF
V gene: TRBV7-9
J gene: TRBJ2-1
clone size: .
D gene: TRBD2